This TCR beta chain comes out of a study of blood T cell repertoires in COVID-19. Looking at the study overall: Researchers got acute and convalescent COVID-19 samples from the United States, Italy and Spain. T cells, B-cell-depleted T cells, or PBMCs supplied cDNA or gDNA.

In the original workflow: Amplification of reference gene primers provided the estimated nucleated cell counts. The data were produced by immunoSEQ multiplex PCR, yet TCRdb's version contains in-frame clones alone and is incomplete. From that table come the V and J calls and clone size; the DNA was used to work out D and trimming. Among 140,000 to 150,000 clones listed, roughly 90% were seen once. CDR3 length equals 14 residues. Trimming cost V 0 bases and J 2 bases, with 7 bases left between them. Germline CDR1 and CDR2: LNHDA and SQIVND (reference sequence). The material sequenced was peripheral blood. This TCR was sampled from a woman aged 50 to 60 with acute or convalescent COVID-19. V is TRBV19 and J is TRBJ1-2; D call uncertain. CDR3 sequence (DNA): TGTGCCAGTAGTATAGAGACGGGGAACTATGGCTACACCTTC. Amino acid sequence: CASSIETGNYGYTF.